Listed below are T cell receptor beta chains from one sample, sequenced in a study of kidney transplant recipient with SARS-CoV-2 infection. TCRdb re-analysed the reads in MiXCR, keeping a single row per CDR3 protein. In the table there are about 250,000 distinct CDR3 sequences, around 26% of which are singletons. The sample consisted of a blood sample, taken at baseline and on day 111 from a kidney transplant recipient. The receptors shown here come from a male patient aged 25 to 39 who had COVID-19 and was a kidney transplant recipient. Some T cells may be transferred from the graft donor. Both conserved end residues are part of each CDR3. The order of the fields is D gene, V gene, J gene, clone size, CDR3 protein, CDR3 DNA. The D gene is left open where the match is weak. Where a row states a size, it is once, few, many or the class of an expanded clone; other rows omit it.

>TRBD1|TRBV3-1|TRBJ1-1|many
CASSHGRGLGGTEAFF
TGTGCCAGCAGCCACGGTAGGGGGCTAGGGGGCACTGAAGCTTTCTTT
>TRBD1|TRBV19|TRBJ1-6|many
CASSMVPGQGPYSPLHF
TGTGCCAGTAGTATGGTACCAGGACAGGGACCGTATTCACCCCTCCACTTT
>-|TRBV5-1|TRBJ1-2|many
CASYLLSVRKTYGYTF
TGCGCCAGCTATCTGTTATCGGTTCGAAAGACCTATGGCTACACCTTC
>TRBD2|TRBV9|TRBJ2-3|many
CASSHGGWSDTQYF
TGTGCCAGCAGCCACGGGGGGTGGTCAGATACGCAGTATTTT
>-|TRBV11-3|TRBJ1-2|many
CASRGDTNYGYTF
TGTGCCAGCAGAGGGGACACCAACTATGGCTACACCTTC
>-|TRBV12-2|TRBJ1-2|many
CASRRSLTPRKTYGYTF
TGTGCAAGTCGCCGATCCCTGACTCCACGAAAGACCTATGGCTACACCTTC
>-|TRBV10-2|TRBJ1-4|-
CASSWGEKLSF
TGCGCCAGCAGCTGGGGAGAAAAACTGTCTTTT
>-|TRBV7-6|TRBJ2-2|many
CASSHSGGELFF
TGTGCCAGCAGCCACTCGGGCGGGGAGCTGTTTTTT
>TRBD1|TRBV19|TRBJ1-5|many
CASSPRDRYQPQHF
TGTGCCAGTAGCCCCCGGGACAGGTACCAGCCCCAGCATTTT
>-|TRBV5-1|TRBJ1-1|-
CAGSRSPGHPEAFF
TGCGCCGGCAGCAGGAGTCCGGGACATCCTGAAGCTTTCTTT
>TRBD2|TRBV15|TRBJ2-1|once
CATSGGVSGSFVGSYNEQFF
TGTGCCACCTCGGGAGGGGTTAGCGGGAGTTTCGTGGGGTCCTACAATGAGCAGTTCTTC
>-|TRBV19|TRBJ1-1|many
CASMGARGGMAFF
TGTGCCAGTATGGGTGCCCGAGGGGGAATGGCTTTCTTT
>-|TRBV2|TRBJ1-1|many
CASLTQVNTEAFF
TGTGCCAGCCTTACACAGGTGAACACTGAAGCTTTCTTT
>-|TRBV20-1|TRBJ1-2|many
CSASEDLNYGYTF
TGCAGTGCTAGTGAGGATCTTAACTATGGCTACACCTTC
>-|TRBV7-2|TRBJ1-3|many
CASSPTMTGNTIYF
TGTGCCAGCAGCCCCACTATGACTGGAAACACCATATATTTT
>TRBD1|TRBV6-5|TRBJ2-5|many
CASSYSLQGRETQYF
TGTGCCAGCAGTTACTCGTTACAGGGGAGAGAGACCCAGTACTTC
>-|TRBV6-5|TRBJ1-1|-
CASSDRSSRTEAFF
TGTGCCAGCAGTGACAGGTCTTCAAGAACTGAAGCTTTCTTT
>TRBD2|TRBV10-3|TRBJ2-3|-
CAISEERSGGFPDTQYF
TGTGCCATCAGTGAAGAACGATCGGGAGGTTTCCCAGATACGCAGTATTTT
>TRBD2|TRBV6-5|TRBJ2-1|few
CASWPSGDTAYNEQFF
TGTGCCAGCTGGCCTAGCGGGGACACCGCCTACAATGAGCAGTTCTTC
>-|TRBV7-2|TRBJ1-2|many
CASSDRLRDGKTYGYTF
TGTGCCAGCAGCGATCGACTCAGAGACGGAAAGACCTATGGCTACACCTTC
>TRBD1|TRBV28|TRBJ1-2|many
CASSSRDRGRGYTF
TGTGCCAGCAGTTCCCGGGACAGGGGACGTGGCTACACCTTC
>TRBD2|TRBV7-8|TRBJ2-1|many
CASSLGLIEFF
TGTGCCAGCAGTTTGGGACTAATCGAGTTCTTC
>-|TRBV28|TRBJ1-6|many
CASSLGRTGALHF
TGTGCCAGCAGTTTAGGGCGAACGGGGGCCCTCCACTTT
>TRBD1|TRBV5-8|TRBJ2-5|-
CASSLGGTGQETQCF
TGTGCCAGCAGCTTGGGGGGGACAGGCCAAGAGACCCAGTGCTTC
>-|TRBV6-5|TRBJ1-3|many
CASSRNSGNTIYF
TGTGCCAGCAGTCGAAACTCTGGAAACACCATATATTTT
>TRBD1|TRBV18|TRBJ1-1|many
CASSPPGRDRGTEAFF
TGTGCCAGCTCACCACCCGGAAGGGACAGGGGGACTGAAGCTTTCTTT
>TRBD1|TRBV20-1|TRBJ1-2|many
CSASRTGQGYTF
TGCAGTGCTTCCCGGACAGGGCAGGGCTACACCTTC
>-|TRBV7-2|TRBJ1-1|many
CASSKGHQNTEAFF
TGTGCCAGCAGTAAGGGACACCAGAACACTGAAGCTTTCTTT
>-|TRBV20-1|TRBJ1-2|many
CSANNRLFRKTYGYTF
TGCAGTGCTAATAACAGGCTGTTTCGAAAGACCTATGGCTACACCTTC
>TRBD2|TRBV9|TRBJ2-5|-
CASSPRGAGGSGETQYF
TGTGCCAGCAGCCCCCGGGGAGCGGGGGGTTCAGGAGAGACCCAGTACTTC
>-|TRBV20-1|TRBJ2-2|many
CSASRSYPGELFF
TGCAGTGCTAGTCGTAGTTATCCCGGGGAGCTGTTTTTT
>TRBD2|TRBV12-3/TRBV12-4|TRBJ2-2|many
CASSGLAVARELFF
TGTGCCAGCAGTGGACTAGCCGTAGCAAGGGAGCTGTTTTTT
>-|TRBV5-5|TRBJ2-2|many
CASKWDWNTGELFF
TGTGCCAGCAAATGGGACTGGAACACCGGGGAGCTGTTTTTT
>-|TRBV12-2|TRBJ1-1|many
CASRPQNTEAFF
TGTGCAAGTCGCCCACAGAACACTGAAGCTTTCTTT
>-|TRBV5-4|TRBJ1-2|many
CASPVNVPGKTYGYTF
TGTGCCAGCCCAGTTAACGTACCAGGAAAGACCTATGGCTACACCTTC
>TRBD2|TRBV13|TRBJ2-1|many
CASSLALRLAGRNEQFF
TGTGCCAGCAGCTTAGCCCTTAGACTAGCGGGCCGCAATGAGCAGTTCTTC
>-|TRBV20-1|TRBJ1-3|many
CSASRDGTGNTIYF
TGCAGTGCTAGCCGGGACGGTACTGGAAACACCATATATTTT
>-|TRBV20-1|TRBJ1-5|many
CSASPGGVNQPQHF
TGCAGTGCTAGCCCTGGAGGGGTCAATCAGCCCCAGCATTTT
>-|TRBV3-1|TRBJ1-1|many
CASSTWGPISIRTEAFF
TGTGCCAGCAGCACGTGGGGTCCCATTTCAATTCGCACTGAAGCTTTCTTT
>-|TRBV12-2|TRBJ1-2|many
CASRNIETPRKTYGYTF
TGTGCAAGTCGCAACATTGAGACTCCACGAAAGACCTATGGCTACACCTTC
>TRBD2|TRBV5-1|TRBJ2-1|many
CASSQTSGSDNEQFF
TGCGCCAGCAGCCAGACTAGCGGGAGTGACAATGAGCAGTTCTTC
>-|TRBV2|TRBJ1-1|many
CASTSRGNTEAFF
TGTGCCAGCACCTCCAGGGGGAACACTGAAGCTTTCTTT
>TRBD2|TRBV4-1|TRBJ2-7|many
CASSQGIGTSSYEQYF
TGCGCCAGCAGCCAAGGGATAGGGACTAGCTCCTACGAGCAGTACTTC
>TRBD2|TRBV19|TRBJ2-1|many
CASSIGGSGVNEQFF
TGTGCCAGTAGTATAGGAGGTAGCGGGGTTAATGAGCAGTTCTTC
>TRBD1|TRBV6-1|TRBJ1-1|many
CASSLRTGDSSLNTEAFF
TGTGCCAGCAGTCTTAGGACAGGAGATTCTTCCTTGAACACTGAAGCTTTCTTT
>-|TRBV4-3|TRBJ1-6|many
CASSQDFSPAKNSPLHF
TGCGCCAGCAGCCAAGATTTCTCACCTGCTAAAAATTCACCCCTCCACTTT
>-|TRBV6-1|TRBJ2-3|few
CASSEAGGRGTDTQYF
TGTGCCAGCAGTGAAGCGGGGGGGCGGGGCACAGATACGCAGTATTTT
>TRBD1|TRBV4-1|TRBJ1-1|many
CASSQVTGRDTEAFF
TGCGCCAGCAGCCAAGTGACAGGGCGGGACACTGAAGCTTTCTTT